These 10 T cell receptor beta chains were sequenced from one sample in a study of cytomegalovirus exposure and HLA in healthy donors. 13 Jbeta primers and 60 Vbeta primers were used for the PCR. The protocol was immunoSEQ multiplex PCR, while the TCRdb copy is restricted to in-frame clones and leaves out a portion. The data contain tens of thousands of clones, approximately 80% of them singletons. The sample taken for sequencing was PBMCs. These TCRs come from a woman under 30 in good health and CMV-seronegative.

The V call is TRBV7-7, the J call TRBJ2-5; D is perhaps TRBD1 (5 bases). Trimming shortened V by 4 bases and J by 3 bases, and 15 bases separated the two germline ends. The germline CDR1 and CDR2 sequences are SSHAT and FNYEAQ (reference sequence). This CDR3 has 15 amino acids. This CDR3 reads CASSSNPRVEETQYF. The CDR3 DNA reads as TGTGCCAGCAGCTCCAACCCCAGGGTAGAAGAGACCCAGTACTTC.

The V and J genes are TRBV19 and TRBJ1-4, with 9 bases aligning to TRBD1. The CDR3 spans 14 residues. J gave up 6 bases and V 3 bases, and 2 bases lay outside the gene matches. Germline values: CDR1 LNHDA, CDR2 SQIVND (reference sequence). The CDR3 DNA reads TGTGCCAGTAGTATCTGGGACAGGGATGAAAAACTGTTTTTT. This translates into CASSIWDRDEKLFF.

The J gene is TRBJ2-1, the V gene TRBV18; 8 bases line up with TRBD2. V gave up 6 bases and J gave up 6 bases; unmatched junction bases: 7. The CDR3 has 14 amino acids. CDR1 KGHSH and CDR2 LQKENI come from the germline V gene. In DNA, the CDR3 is TGTGCCAGCTCGGAGGTGGGGACTAGCAATGAGCAGTTCTTC. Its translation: CASSEVGTSNEQFF.

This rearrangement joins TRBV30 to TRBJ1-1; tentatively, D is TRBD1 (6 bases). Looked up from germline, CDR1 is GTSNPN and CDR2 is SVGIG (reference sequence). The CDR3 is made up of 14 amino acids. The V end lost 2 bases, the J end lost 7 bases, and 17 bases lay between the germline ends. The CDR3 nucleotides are TGTGCCTGGAGTAAATTCAGGGGATCTGGTGAAGCTTTCTTT. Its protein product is CAWSKFRGSGEAFF.

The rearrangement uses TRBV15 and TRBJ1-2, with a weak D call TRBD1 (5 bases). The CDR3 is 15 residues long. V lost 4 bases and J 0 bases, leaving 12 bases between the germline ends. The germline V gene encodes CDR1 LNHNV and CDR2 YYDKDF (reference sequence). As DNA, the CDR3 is TGTGCCACCAGCAAAGATGGGGGGTCTAACTATGGCTACACCTTC. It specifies CATSKDGGSNYGYTF.

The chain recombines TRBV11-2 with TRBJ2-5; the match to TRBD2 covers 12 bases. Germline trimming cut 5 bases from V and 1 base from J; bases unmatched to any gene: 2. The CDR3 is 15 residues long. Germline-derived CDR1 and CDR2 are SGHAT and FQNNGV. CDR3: CASSTTSGGQETQYF. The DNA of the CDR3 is TGTGCCAGCAGCACGACTAGCGGGGGCCAAGAGACCCAGTACTTC. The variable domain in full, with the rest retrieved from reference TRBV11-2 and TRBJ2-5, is EAGVAQSPRYKIIEKRQSVAFWCNPISGHATLYWYQQILGQGPKLLIQFQNNGVVDDSQLPKDRFSAERLKGVDSTLKIQPAKLEDSAVYLCASSTTSGGQETQYFGPGTRLLVL.

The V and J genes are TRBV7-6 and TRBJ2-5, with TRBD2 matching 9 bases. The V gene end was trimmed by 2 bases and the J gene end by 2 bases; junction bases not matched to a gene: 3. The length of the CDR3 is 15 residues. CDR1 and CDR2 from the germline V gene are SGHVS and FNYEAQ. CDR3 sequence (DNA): TGTGCCAGCAGCTTACTAGCGGGACTACAAGAGACCCAGTACTTC. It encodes CASSLLAGLQETQYF.

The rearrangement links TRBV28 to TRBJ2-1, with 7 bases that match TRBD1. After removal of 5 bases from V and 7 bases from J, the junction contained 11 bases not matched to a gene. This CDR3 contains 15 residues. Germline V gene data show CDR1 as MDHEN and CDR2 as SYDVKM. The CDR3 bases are TGTGCCAGCAGTAGGAACCCGGGACAGTGGAATGAGCAGTTCTTC. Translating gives CASSRNPGQWNEQFF.

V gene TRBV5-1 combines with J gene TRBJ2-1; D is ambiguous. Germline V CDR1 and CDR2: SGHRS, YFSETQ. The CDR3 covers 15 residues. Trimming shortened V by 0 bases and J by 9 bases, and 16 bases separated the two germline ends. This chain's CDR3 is CASSLEVHEVGEQFF. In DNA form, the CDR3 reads TGCGCCAGCAGCTTGGAGGTGCACGAGGTGGGTGAGCAGTTCTTC.

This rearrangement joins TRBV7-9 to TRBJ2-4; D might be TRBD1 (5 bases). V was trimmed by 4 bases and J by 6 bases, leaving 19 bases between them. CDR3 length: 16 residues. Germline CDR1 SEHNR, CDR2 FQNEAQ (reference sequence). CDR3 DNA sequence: TGTGCCAGCAGCTCCTCGTTAGGGGCTCTCGCAAACATTCAGTACTTC. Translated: CASSSSLGALANIQYF.